This TCR beta chain was profiled in a study of shared clonotypes between healthy human individuals. V gave up 1 base and J gave up 2 bases; unmatched junction bases: 0. There are 15 residues in the CDR3. Germline CDR1 reads SEHNR; CDR2 reads FQNEAQ (reference sequence). TCRdb's table, derived via immunoSEQ multiplex PCR, lists solely in-frame clones and lacks some. The sample has about half a million clones, 70% to 80% seen once. The TCR was taken from a woman in her thirties or forties in good health. Some clones in this sample may be carry-over from other donors' samples. J is TRBJ1-4 and V is TRBV7-9; 8 bases are shared with TRBD1. Sequencing used PBMCs. This chain's CDR3 is CASSLGQGTNEKLFF. CDR3 bases: TGTGCCAGCAGCTTAGGACAGGGGACTAATGAAAAACTGTTTTTT.